This TCR beta chain was documented in a study of long-term antiretroviral therapy in people with HIV. Broader study findings: Narrower CDR3 length ranges marked HIV repertoires relative to controls. After ART, diversity increased yet remained lower than transplant donor controls. Clonal expansions arising prior to ART prevailed in the repertoire at every time point.

Running of the v3.0 immunoSEQ assay took place at survey level. Clones were read by immunoSEQ multiplex PCR, and TCRdb kept only the in-frame ones, dropping some. The table includes approximately 23,000 clones, 81% detected once. The CDR3 is 17 amino acids. Trimming at V came to 5 bases and at J to 3 bases, leaving 12 bases not matched to a gene. Germline V gives CDR1 MGHDK, CDR2 SYGVNS. As concerns this clone: Its matching antigen is unknown.

The material sequenced was unsorted PBMCs, taken 1.5 years after starting antiretroviral therapy. This receptor was obtained from a young man with HIV. This chain uses TRBV25-1 with TRBJ1-1, with TRBD1 matching over 10 bases. The CDR3 here is CASSPHWTGGLDTEAFF. DNA for the CDR3: TGTGCCAGCAGTCCACACTGGACAGGGGGATTAGACACTGAAGCTTTCTTT.